What follows is one T cell receptor beta chain and its context. Its cognate antigen is unknown. TCRdb keeps only in-frame clones here, not all; method: immunoSEQ multiplex PCR. Of some 120,000 clones listed, over 80% are singletons. The source of the sample is a study of CD4+ T cells in melanoma. General study points: In melanoma, neoantigen-specific CD4+ T cells reportedly differed in differentiation state.

Trimming took 8 bases from V and 6 from J; bases not matched to a gene: 6. This CDR3 spans 14 amino acids. CDR1 is SGDLS, CDR2 YYNGEE, per germline. This chain uses TRBV9 with TRBJ2-2; 11 bases align to TRBD1. What was sequenced was peripheral blood. The receptor comes from a human donor with melanoma. CDR3 sequence reads: CASCLGQGAGELFF. The CDR3 DNA reads TGTGCCAGTTGTCTGGGACAGGGGGCCGGGGAGCTGTTTTTT. Full variable domain (outside the CDR3, taken from reference TRBV9 and TRBJ2-2): DSGVTQTPKHLITATGQRVTLRCSPRSGDLSVYWYQQSLDQGLQFLIQYYNGEERAKGNILERFSAQQFPDLHSELNLSSLELGDSALYFCASCLGQGAGELFFGEGSRLTVL.